Following are 4 T cell receptor beta chains from one sample sequenced in a study of blood T cell repertoires in COVID-19. Produced via immunoSEQ multiplex PCR; TCRdb's table is partial and in-frame only. Of 130,000 to 150,000 clones in the sample, approximately 80% are singletons; the top ten hold under 3%. Sequencing input: peripheral blood. The receptors were sampled from a woman aged 40 to 50 with active or convalescent COVID-19.

The table lists this clone with a count of one. V gene TRBV29-1 combines with J gene TRBJ2-2; TRBD2 aligns across 9 bases. Germline CDR1 and CDR2: SQVTM and ANQGSEA. J lost 6 bases, V lost 5 bases, and 4 bases had no gene match. The CDR3 totals 13 residues. The CDR3 region has the DNA TGCAGCGTTAGGACTAGCGAACCCGGGGAGCTGTTTTTT. Translating gives CSVRTSEPGELFF.

This chain connects TRBV3-1 (or the pseudogene TRBV3-2) to TRBJ1-4, with 7 bases fitting TRBD1. Losses at the gene ends were 6 bases for V and 2 bases for J; bases not matched to a gene: 6. CDR1 is LGHDT and CDR2 is YNNKEL in the germline V gene (reference sequence). The CDR3 runs to 15 residues. The CDR3 bases are TGTGCCAGCAGTAGACAGGGTGGGACTAATGAAAAACTGTTTTTT. Translation: CASSRQGGTNEKLFF.

The chain is built from TRBV3-1 (or the pseudogene TRBV3-2) and TRBJ2-3, with 8 positions matching TRBD2. This CDR3 is 16 amino acids long. With 1 base clipped from V and 4 bases from J, the junction kept 7 bases outside the gene matches. Germline V gene sequence: CDR1 LGHDT, CDR2 YNNKEL (reference sequence). The CDR3 DNA is TGTGCCAGCAGCCAAGCGGGAGCGGGAGCCGCAGATACGCAGTATTTT. Translation gives CASSQAGAGAADTQYF.

The chain recombines TRBV28 with TRBJ1-1; the D is unclear. Germline V gene sequence: CDR1 MDHEN, CDR2 SYDVKM. Trimming stripped 3 bases from V and 7 bases from J, with 12 bases between. This CDR3 is built from 13 residues. The CDR3 DNA reads TGTGCCAGCAGTTTCCCCAGTGGTCTTGAAGCTTTCTTT. Encoded protein: CASSFPSGLEAFF.